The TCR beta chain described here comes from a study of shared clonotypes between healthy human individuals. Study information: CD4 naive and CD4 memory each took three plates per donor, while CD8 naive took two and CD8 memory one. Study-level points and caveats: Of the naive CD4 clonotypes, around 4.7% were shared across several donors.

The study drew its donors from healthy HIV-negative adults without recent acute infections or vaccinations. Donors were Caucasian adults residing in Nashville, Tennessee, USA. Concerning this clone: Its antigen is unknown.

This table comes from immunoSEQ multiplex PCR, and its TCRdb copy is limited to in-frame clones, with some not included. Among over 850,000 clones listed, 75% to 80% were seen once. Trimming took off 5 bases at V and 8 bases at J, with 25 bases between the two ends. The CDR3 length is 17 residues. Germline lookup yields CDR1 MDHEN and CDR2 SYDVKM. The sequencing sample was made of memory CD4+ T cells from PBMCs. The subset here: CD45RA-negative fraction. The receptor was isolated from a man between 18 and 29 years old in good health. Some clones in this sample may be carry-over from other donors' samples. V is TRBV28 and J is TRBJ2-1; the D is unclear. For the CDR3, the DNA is TGTGCCAGCAGTCCACCCAAGCGAGACGAGCTCCGCGATGAGCAGTTCTTC. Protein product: CASSPPKRDELRDEQFF.